The 31 T cell receptor beta chains below come from one sample, sequenced in a study of blood T cell repertoires in COVID-19 (dated by TCRdb to the early 2020s). The library came from the immunoSEQ multiplex PCR assay. The clones in this table, taken by TCRdb from immuneACCESS, are in-frame only. Not every clone is retained; where verified, under half of the shortfall comes from an unresolved V gene, and the cause of the rest is unknown. Within this sample are about 250,000 clones, with approximately 86% of them counted one time only. Of the sample, around 6.4% falls within the top ten clones. The sample comprised peripheral blood. These TCRs come from a woman aged 60-75 years with active or convalescent COVID-19.

V and J are TRBV10-2 and TRBJ2-3; D gene ambiguous. This CDR3 comprises 16 residues. Germline V gene sequence: CDR1 WSHSY, CDR2 SAAADI. The V gene lost 5 bases and the J gene lost 0 bases, with 15 bases spanning the gap. This CDR3 reads CASSPIRPFSTDTQYF. In nucleotides, the CDR3 is TGCGCCAGCAGTCCTATCCGTCCTTTCAGCACAGATACGCAGTATTTT.

CDR3 sequence reads: CASGTTSSADTQYF. As DNA, the CDR3 is TGTGCTAGTGGAACAACTTCTAGTGCCGATACGCAGTATTTT. This chain joins TRBV12-5 and TRBJ2-3, with D unclear. The CDR3 has 14 amino acids. V was shortened by 6 bases and J by 6 bases, with 16 bases between the two germline ends. CDR1 is LGHNT, CDR2 FRNRAP, per germline.

This sequence joins TRBV13 and TRBJ2-1, with TRBD2 matching over 7 bases. This CDR3 contains 15 residues. V shed 5 bases and J 0 bases; nucleotides not matched to a gene: 4. Germline V lookup: CDR1 PRHDT, CDR2 FYEKMQ (reference sequence). CDR3 DNA sequence: TGTGCCAGCAGCCCCGGGACTAACTCCTACAATGAGCAGTTCTTC. It translates to CASSPGTNSYNEQFF. Based on the CDR3 plus reference TRBV13 and TRBJ2-1, the full variable domain is AAGVIQSPRHLIKEKRETATLKCYPIPRHDTVYWYQQGPGQDPQFLISFYEKMQSDKGSIPDRFSAQQFSDYHSELNMSSLELGDSALYFCASSPGTNSYNEQFFGPGTRLTVL.

The V call is TRBV3-1 (or the pseudogene TRBV3-2), the J call TRBJ1-4; 8 bases align to TRBD1. Germline-derived CDR1 and CDR2 are LGHDT and YNNKEL (reference sequence). V was clipped by 8 bases and J by 7 bases; unmatched bases: 6. CDR3 size: 13 residues. CDR3 in DNA: TGTGCCAGCGGAGACAGGGGAAGTGAAAAACTGTTTTTT. It codes for CASGDRGSEKLFF.

V and J are TRBV9 and TRBJ1-2; TRBD1 matches at 8 bases. From germline, CDR1 is SGDLS and CDR2 YYNGEE. The CDR3 consists of 15 residues. With V trimmed by 3 bases and J by 4 bases, 8 bases remained unmatched. CDR3 sequence reads: CASSEGRGRVYGYTF. CDR3 bases: TGTGCCAGCAGCGAGGGCAGGGGGCGCGTCTATGGCTACACCTTC.

The V call is TRBV11-3, the J call TRBJ1-4; 7 nucleotides match TRBD1. The CDR3 is made up of 19 amino acids. Germline CDR1 and CDR2: SGHNT and YENEEA. The J segment lost 3 bases and the V segment lost 5 bases, leaving 18 bases of the junction unmatched. CDR3 sequence: CASSPGWDSTVYPNEKLFF. The CDR3 DNA reads as TGTGCCAGCAGCCCCGGGTGGGACAGCACCGTTTACCCTAATGAAAAACTGTTTTTT.

The V call is TRBV5-1, the J call TRBJ2-1; 9 bases agree with TRBD2. CDR1 is SGHRS and CDR2 is YFSETQ in the germline V gene. V shed 6 bases, J shed 7 bases, and the junction held 11 bases outside the gene matches. CDR3 length: 15 residues. In nucleotides, the CDR3 is TGCGCCAGCACTCACAGGGCTAGCGGGATGAATGAGCAGTTCTTC. Its translation: CASTHRASGMNEQFF.

This clone has only a few counts. The chain uses TRBV11-2 and TRBJ1-1; 7 bases align to TRBD1. The CDR3 loop spans 14 amino acids. The V segment lost 2 bases and the J segment 3 bases; nucleotides outside the gene matches: 3. The germline gives CDR1 SGHAT, CDR2 FQNNGV. The CDR3 loop reads CASSLNRGYTEAFF. CDR3 in DNA: TGTGCCAGCAGCTTAAACAGGGGTTACACTGAAGCTTTCTTT.

The V and J genes are TRBV6-5 and TRBJ1-3; D unresolved. CDR3 size: 14 residues. In germline, CDR1 is MNHEY, CDR2 SVGAGI. The ends were cut back, 10 bases at V and 1 base at J, with 14 bases in the middle. DNA for the CDR3: TGTGCCACCTTGGAAGGAGGTTCTGGAAACACCATATATTTT. Translating gives CATLEGGSGNTIYF.

The chain employs TRBV13 and TRBJ2-1, with D unclear. V was pared by 0 bases and J by 12 bases, with 9 bases between. CDR1 is PRHDT, CDR2 FYEKMQ, per germline (reference sequence). The CDR3 covers 12 residues. As DNA, the CDR3 is TGTGCCAGCAGCTTAGGCCTTGGGCCGCAGTTCTTC. Its translation: CASSLGLGPQFF.

V is TRBV15 and J is TRBJ2-7; TRBD1 matches at 8 bases. This CDR3 comprises 15 residues. Germline CDR1 LNHNV, CDR2 YYDKDF (reference sequence). The V gene end was trimmed by 3 bases and the J gene end by 6 bases; junction bases not matched to a gene: 10. CDR3 sequence: CATSSPGQGTLEQYV. The DNA of the CDR3 is TGTGCCACCAGCAGCCCAGGACAGGGCACCCTCGAGCAGTACGTC.

The CDR3 here is CASSQVPGQLYNEQFF. The CDR3 DNA sequence: TGTGCCAGCAGCCAAGTTCCGGGACAGCTTTACAATGAGCAGTTCTTC. V and J are TRBV3-1 (or the pseudogene TRBV3-2) and TRBJ2-1; TRBD1 matches at 7 bases. J was trimmed by 4 bases and V by 1 base; bases with no gene match: 7. Germline V gene data show CDR1 as LGHDT and CDR2 as YNNKEL (reference sequence). This CDR3 is 16 amino acids long.

The CDR3 protein is CASRAMQGHYEQYF. As DNA, the CDR3 is TGTGCCAGCAGAGCCATGCAGGGACACTACGAGCAGTACTTC. The rearrangement joins TRBV6-5 to TRBJ2-7, with D tentatively TRBD1 (6 bases). Trimming removed 6 bases at V and 3 bases at J, with 15 bases between. Per germline, CDR1 MNHEY and CDR2 SVGAGI. There are 14 residues in the CDR3.

In this sample, this clone turned up a few times. CDR3 region: CASSGPTGLNTEAFF. CDR3 nucleotide sequence: TGTGCCAGCTCAGGGCCGACAGGGCTGAACACTGAAGCTTTCTTT. The chain employs TRBV18 and TRBJ1-1, with 7 bases that match TRBD1. CDR1 and CDR2 (germline): KGHSH, LQKENI. V lost 5 bases, J lost 0 bases, and 6 bases stayed unmatched. The CDR3 totals 15 residues.

The chain carries TRBV6-6 and TRBJ1-1, with 8 bases lining up with TRBD1. After removal of 4 bases from V and 6 bases from J, the junction contained 13 bases not matched to a gene. CDR1 and CDR2 from the germline V gene are MNHNY and SVGAGI (reference sequence). CDR3 length: 16 residues. CDR3: CASSFGQGPWEAEAFF. The CDR3 region has the DNA TGTGCCAGCAGTTTCGGACAGGGCCCCTGGGAGGCTGAAGCTTTCTTT.

The rearrangement uses TRBV5-1 and TRBJ1-1; no clear D. V was shortened by 3 bases and J by 0 bases, with 6 bases between the two germline ends. The length of the CDR3 is 13 residues. CDR1 and CDR2 from the germline V gene are SGHRS and YFSETQ. CDR3 sequence reads: CASSWEMNTEAFF. As DNA, the CDR3 is TGCGCCAGCAGCTGGGAGATGAACACTGAAGCTTTCTTT. Variable domain in full (rest from reference TRBV5-1 and TRBJ1-1): KAGVTQTPRYLIKTRGQQVTLSCSPISGHRSVSWYQQTPGQGLQFLFEYFSETQRNKGNFPGRFSGRQFSNSRSEMNVSTLELGDSALYLCASSWEMNTEAFFGQGTRLTVV.

In its sample, this clone was seen a few times. The V and J genes are TRBV19 and TRBJ1-2; D unresolved. This CDR3 region has 13 residues. Deletions cut 3 bases from V and 7 bases from J, with 12 bases between. Germline V gene lookup returns CDR1 LNHDA and CDR2 SQIVND (reference sequence). As DNA, the CDR3 is TGTGCCAGTAGTATCGGTACCTACGCTGGCTACACCTTC. It codes for CASSIGTYAGYTF.

The chain is built from TRBV4-1 and TRBJ2-3; 11 bases match TRBD2. The CDR3 has 16 amino acids. V dropped 0 bases and J dropped 3; count of bases not matched to a gene: 2. CDR1 and CDR2 (germline): MGHRA, YSYEKL. In DNA, the CDR3 is TGCGCCAGCAGCCAAGATTTAGCGGGGGGGACAGATACGCAGTATTTT. Translated, it gives CASSQDLAGGTDTQYF.

The chain couples TRBV24-1 to TRBJ1-2; D gene uncertain. Trimming pared 7 bases from V and 8 bases from J, leaving 10 bases between. CDR1 is KGHDR, CDR2 SFDVKD, per germline. This CDR3 contains 11 residues. The CDR3: CATSGERGYTF. The CDR3 bases are TGTGCCACCAGCGGAGAGCGCGGCTACACCTTC.

A single count supports this clone. The chain carries TRBV19 and TRBJ1-6; TRBD1 aligns across 7 bases. The trim removed 4 bases at V and 7 bases at J, leaving 13 bases unmatched. This CDR3 spans 17 amino acids. CDR1 is LNHDA, CDR2 SQIVND, per germline (reference sequence). The CDR3 DNA follows: TGTGCCAGTAGTACCGCGCCCGCCGGGACAGCAAATTCACCCCTCCACTTT. Residues: CASSTAPAGTANSPLHF.

This clone was recorded once. The J gene is TRBJ2-1, the V gene TRBV12-5, with D possibly matching TRBD2 (5 bases). V lost 1 base, J lost 9 bases, and 22 bases lay in between. This CDR3 is 17 amino acids long. CDR1 is LGHNT, CDR2 FRNRAP, per germline. This chain's CDR3 is CASGLATVGDSPGEQFF. The DNA of the CDR3 is TGTGCTAGTGGTTTGGCCACAGTCGGGGATTCCCCGGGTGAGCAGTTCTTC.

This rearrangement joins TRBV2 to TRBJ2-7; D gene unclear. CDR3 length equals 12 residues. Germline V gene sequence: CDR1 SNHLY, CDR2 FYNNEI. With 8 bases removed from V and 3 bases from J, the gap between germline ends came to 11 bases. In nucleotides, the CDR3 is TGTGCCAGCTCAAGCGTAGACTACGAGCAGTACTTC. Amino acids: CASSSVDYEQYF.

The CDR3 region has the DNA TGTGCCAGCAGCCAAGTGGGGGGAGGGCCGCACGAGCAGTACTTC. It yields the protein CASSQVGGGPHEQYF. The chain carries TRBV3-1 (or the pseudogene TRBV3-2) and TRBJ2-7, with 7 bases that match TRBD2. Germline V gene lookup returns CDR1 LGHDT and CDR2 YNNKEL (reference sequence). V dropped 1 base and J dropped 5; count of bases not matched to a gene: 8. The CDR3 sequence is 15 residues long.

The V call is TRBV10-3, the J call TRBJ2-2, with TRBD2 matching 11 bases. Germline CDR1 and CDR2: ENHRY and SYGVKD. This CDR3 contains 15 residues. V lost 5 bases, J lost 4 bases, and 3 bases stayed unmatched. CDR3 sequence reads: CAISPGTSGTGELFF. The CDR3 DNA follows: TGTGCCATCAGTCCCGGGACTAGCGGCACCGGGGAGCTGTTTTTT.

J is TRBJ2-7 and V is TRBV5-1, with D perhaps TRBD2 (5 bases). The germline V and J ends were trimmed by 4 bases and 0 bases, with 14 bases remaining between them. Germline-derived CDR1 and CDR2 are SGHRS and YFSETQ. This CDR3 region has 15 residues. This chain's CDR3 is CASSPTVTSSYEQYF. DNA of the CDR3: TGCGCCAGCAGCCCGACGGTAACTAGCTCCTACGAGCAGTACTTC.

The chain combines TRBV11-3 with TRBJ2-4; no clear D gene. V was pared by 5 bases and J by 6 bases, with 11 bases between. Germline V lookup: CDR1 SGHNT, CDR2 YENEEA. The CDR3 is 13 amino acids. The CDR3 reads CASSRVNLNIQYF. Written as DNA, the CDR3 is TGTGCCAGCAGCCGGGTGAATTTAAACATTCAGTACTTC.

This sequence joins TRBV19 and TRBJ2-2; 9 bases match TRBD2. Germline assignment: CDR1 LNHDA and CDR2 SQIVND (reference sequence). The CDR3 loop spans 19 amino acids. V was pared by 7 bases and J by 1 base, with 16 bases of the junction left unmatched. The CDR3 bases are TGTGCCAGTAACATTGGACTAGCGCCAGCCCGGGAGAACACCGGGGAGCTGTTTTTT. Encoded protein: CASNIGLAPARENTGELFF.

The rearrangement uses TRBV2 and TRBJ2-5; TRBD2 aligns across 8 bases. V lost 5 bases to trimming and J lost 2 bases; unmatched junction nucleotides: 4. Germline V lookup: CDR1 SNHLY, CDR2 FYNNEI. The CDR3 contains 14 residues. CDR3: CASSLTSGQETQYF. The CDR3 DNA reads as TGTGCCAGCAGTTTAACTAGCGGACAAGAGACCCAGTACTTC. Variable domain in full (rest from reference TRBV2 and TRBJ2-5): EPEVTQTPSHQVTQMGQEVILRCVPISNHLYFYWYRQILGQKVEFLVSFYNNEISEKSEIFDDQFSVERPDGSNFTLKIRSTKLEDSAMYFCASSLTSGQETQYFGPGTRLLVL.

This chain connects TRBV3-1 (or the pseudogene TRBV3-2) to TRBJ2-1, with 9 bases that match TRBD2. This CDR3 contains 13 residues. Germline values: CDR1 LGHDT, CDR2 YNNKEL (reference sequence). J was trimmed by 15 bases and V by 1 base; bases with no gene match: 7. The CDR3 spells CASSQVPGLAVFF. DNA for the CDR3: TGTGCCAGCAGCCAAGTACCGGGACTAGCTGTGTTCTTC.

The rearrangement uses TRBV28 and TRBJ2-1, with 11 bases fitting TRBD2. The ends lost 5 bases at V and 7 bases at J; junction bases unmatched: 4. Germline CDR1 MDHEN, CDR2 SYDVKM. CDR3 size: 14 residues. The DNA of the CDR3 is TGTGCCAGCAGTCCCCGGACTAGCGGGAATGAGCAGTTCTTC. It yields the protein CASSPRTSGNEQFF.

V is TRBV6-2 or TRBV6-3 and J is TRBJ2-4; D gene unclear. CDR3 length: 15 amino acids. V gave up 2 bases and J gave up 8 bases, with 16 bases separating them. Germline loops: CDR1 MNHEY, CDR2 SVGEGT. CDR3 DNA: TGTGCCAGCAGTTACGGGCGAGATTACGTTGACATTCAGTACTTC. Its protein product is CASSYGRDYVDIQYF.